This TCR beta chain is drawn from a study of shared clonotypes between healthy human individuals. The assay was immunoSEQ multiplex PCR, and TCRdb's table has in-frame clones only and misses some. The sample includes about 2,100,000 clones, roughly 91% of them seen just once. Remarks on this clone: Antigen: not known. At the DNA level, this CDR3 is encoded by other sequences in the same sample as well.

Study-level findings and limits: Non-shared clonotypes displayed generation probabilities falling below those of clonotypes present in all four donors. Clonotype sharing across a few donors was observed for around 5% of naive CD4 clonotypes.

J lost 3 bases, V lost 4 bases, and 3 bases had no gene match. Germline loops: CDR1 SEHNR, CDR2 FQNEAQ (reference sequence). The CDR3 is 15 amino acids. Naive CD8 isolation took CD45RO-negative cells positively selected for CCR7 and excluded terminally differentiated effector memory CD45RA+ cells. Healthy HIV-negative adults with no recent acute infections or vaccinations were recruited as donors. The sequencing sample was made of naive CD8+ T cells from PBMCs. The clonotype originates from a man aged 18 to 29 in good health. Some clones in this sample may be carry-over from other donors' samples. This chain uses TRBV7-9 with TRBJ2-1; 10 bases agree with TRBD2. The CDR3 region has the DNA TGTGCCAGCAGCTCCCTAGCGGGAGTCTACAATGAGCAGTTCTTC. It specifies CASSSLAGVYNEQFF.